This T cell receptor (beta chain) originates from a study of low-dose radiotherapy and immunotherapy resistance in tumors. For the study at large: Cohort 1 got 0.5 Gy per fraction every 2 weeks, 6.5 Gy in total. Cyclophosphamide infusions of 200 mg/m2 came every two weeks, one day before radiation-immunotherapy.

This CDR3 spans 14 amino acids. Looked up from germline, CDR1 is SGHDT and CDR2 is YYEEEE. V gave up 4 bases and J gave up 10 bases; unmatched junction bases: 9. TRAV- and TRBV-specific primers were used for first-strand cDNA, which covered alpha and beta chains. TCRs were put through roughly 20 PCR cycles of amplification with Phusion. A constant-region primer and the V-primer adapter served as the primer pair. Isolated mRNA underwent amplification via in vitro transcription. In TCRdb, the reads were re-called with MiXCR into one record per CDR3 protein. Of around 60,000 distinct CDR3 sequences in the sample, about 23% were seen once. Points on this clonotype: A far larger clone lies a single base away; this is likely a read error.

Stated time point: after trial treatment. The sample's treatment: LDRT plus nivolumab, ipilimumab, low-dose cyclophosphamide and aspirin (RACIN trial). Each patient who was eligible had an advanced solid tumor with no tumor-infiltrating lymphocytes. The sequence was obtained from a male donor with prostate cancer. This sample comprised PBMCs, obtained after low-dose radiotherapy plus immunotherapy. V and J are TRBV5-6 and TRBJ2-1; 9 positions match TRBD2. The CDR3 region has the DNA TGTGCCAGCAGCACTAGCGGGCACTCCTACGAGCAGTTCTTC. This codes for CASSTSGHSYEQFF.